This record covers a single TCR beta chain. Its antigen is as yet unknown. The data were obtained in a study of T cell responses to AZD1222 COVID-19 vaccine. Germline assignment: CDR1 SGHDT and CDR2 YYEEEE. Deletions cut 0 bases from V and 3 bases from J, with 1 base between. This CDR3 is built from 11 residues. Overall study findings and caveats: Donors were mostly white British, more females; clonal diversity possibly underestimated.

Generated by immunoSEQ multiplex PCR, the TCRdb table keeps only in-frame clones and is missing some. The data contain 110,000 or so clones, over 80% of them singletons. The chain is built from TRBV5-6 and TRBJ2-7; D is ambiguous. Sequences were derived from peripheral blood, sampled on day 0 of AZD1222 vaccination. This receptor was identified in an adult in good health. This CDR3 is CASSLVYEQYF. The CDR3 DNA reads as TGTGCCAGCAGCTTGGTCTACGAGCAGTACTTC.